Listed below are T cell receptor beta chains from one sample, sequenced in a study of post-analysis software for immune sequencing data. TCRdb passed the PCR reads through MiXCR, listing each CDR3 protein once. The repertoire holds about 160,000 distinct CDR3 sequences, with roughly 35% as singletons. This specimen consisted of blood, obtained after autologous hematopoietic stem cell transplantation. All receptors come from a girl between 10 and 17 years old with multiple sclerosis. The CDR3 runs from the conserved cysteine through the conserved F or W. The order of the fields is CDR3 DNA, CDR3 protein, D gene, J gene, clone size, V gene. The D gene is left open where the match is weak. Some rows have no size entry. The others give once, few or many, or a class for an expanded clone.

TGTGCCAGCAGCTTCGGAGGGACCACCCAAGAGACCCAGTACTTC	CASSFGGTTQETQYF	NA	TRBJ2-5	few	TRBV7-9
TGTGCCACCAGCAGAGATCTGGGTGAGAACACTGAAGCTTTCTTT	CATSRDLGENTEAFF	NA	TRBJ1-1	many	TRBV15
TGTGCCAGCAGTATTGGCAGGGGGCTTGGCTACACCTTC	CASSIGRGLGYTF	TRBD1	TRBJ1-2	NA	TRBV27
TGTGCCAGCAGAGGTGACGGGGAGCTGTTTTTT	CASRGDGELFF	NA	TRBJ2-2	NA	TRBV9
TGTGCCAGCAGCCCCTTCGGCGGGAACTACGAGCAGTACTTC	CASSPFGGNYEQYF	NA	TRBJ2-7	few	TRBV7-9
TGCAGTGCAGACGCTAGCGGGTTTGGTGAGCAGTTCTTC	CSADASGFGEQFF	TRBD2	TRBJ2-1	few	TRBV20-1
TGCAGCGCTCTCCTCCGCAGGGGCACAGATACGCAGTATTTT	CSALLRRGTDTQYF	NA	TRBJ2-3	NA	TRBV29-1
TGCAGCGTTGGGGGGACTGATGCCCACGAGCAGTACTTC	CSVGGTDAHEQYF	NA	TRBJ2-7	NA	TRBV29-1
TGTGCCAGCAGACCACAGGTCCTCTATGGCTACACCTTC	CASRPQVLYGYTF	NA	TRBJ1-2	few	TRBV6-2/TRBV6-3
TGTGCCAGCAGTGGCCGGGATGGGGGGAATGAGCAGTTCTTC	CASSGRDGGNEQFF	NA	TRBJ2-1	NA	TRBV6-2/TRBV6-3
TGTGCCAGCAGCTTGTACGGCACTGAAGCTTTCTTT	CASSLYGTEAFF	NA	TRBJ1-1	NA	TRBV5-4
TGTGCCAGTATCGGGCGCAGTTTCAATCAGCCCCAGCATTTT	CASIGRSFNQPQHF	NA	TRBJ1-5	NA	TRBV19
TGTGCCGTCCGCCCCCCGGGGCCTATGAATGAGCAGTTCTTC	CAVRPPGPMNEQFF	NA	TRBJ2-1	few	TRBV28
TGTGCCAGCAGCCGAGGACAGCAGGGGACCCAGTACTTC	CASSRGQQGTQYF	NA	TRBJ2-5	NA	TRBV3-1
TGTGCCAGCAGTCCAAGGCAGACCGGGGCTTGGGCTGAAGCTTTCTTT	CASSPRQTGAWAEAFF	NA	TRBJ1-1	NA	TRBV6-6
TGTGCCACCAGCGGGTCATTACAGGGGGCCAATCAGCCCCAGCATTTT	CATSGSLQGANQPQHF	TRBD1	TRBJ1-5	NA	TRBV15
TGTGCCAGCAGCGTAGCACTGGGACAGGGGTCTGGGGCCAACGTCCTGACTTTC	CASSVALGQGSGANVLTF	TRBD1	TRBJ2-6	NA	TRBV9
TGTGCCAGCAGCTTAGGACCCGGGACAGGCATGGGAGATACGCAGTATTTT	CASSLGPGTGMGDTQYF	TRBD1	TRBJ2-3	few	TRBV7-3
TGTGCCAGCAGACCCGGGACAGGGCAATATACGCAGTATTTT	CASRPGTGQYTQYF	TRBD1	TRBJ2-3	NA	TRBV6-6
TGTGCCAGCAGCCAAGATCTCGGCGGGGTCTATGGCTACACCTTC	CASSQDLGGVYGYTF	NA	TRBJ1-2	few	TRBV4-2
TGCAGCGTTGGTATTAGGTGGACAGATACGCAGTATTTT	CSVGIRWTDTQYF	NA	TRBJ2-3	few	TRBV29-1
TGTGCCAGCAGCCAGGACGCTTATAGCAATCAGCCCCAGCATTTT	CASSQDAYSNQPQHF	NA	TRBJ1-5	NA	TRBV9
TGCGCCAGCAGCTTGGAGGGTGGAGTGAACACCGGGGAGCTGTTTTTT	CASSLEGGVNTGELFF	NA	TRBJ2-2	NA	TRBV5-1